This entry lists 21 T cell receptor beta chains sequenced from one sample in a study of T cell repertoires in cytomegalovirus infection. TCRdb independently ran MiXCR on the reads; one entry per CDR3 protein. Counted here are 300,000 to 450,000 distinct CDR3 sequences, 18% occurring once; the ten biggest clones make up around 9.3%. Source material: PBMCs. These receptors were obtained from a human donor in good health (CMV status not recorded). Some clones in this sample may be carry-over from other donors' samples.

This clonotype has a single count. The chain carries TRBV7-6 and TRBJ2-3; TRBD2 matches at 9 bases. There are 17 residues in the CDR3. The trim removed 5 bases at V and 1 base at J, leaving 10 bases unmatched. Germline V gene data show CDR1 as SGHVS and CDR2 as FNYEAQ. The CDR3 region is CASSPLLAGVGTDTQYF. CDR3 DNA sequence: TGTGCCAGCAGCCCCCTGTTAGCGGGAGTAGGCACAGATACGCAGTATTTT.

This clonotype was detected many times. V usage is TRBV12-3 or TRBV12-4 and J usage is TRBJ2-3; D not certain. The CDR3 sequence is 11 residues long. V was pared by 1 base and J by 6 bases, with 2 bases between. The CDR3 here is CASSLGDTQYF. DNA for the CDR3: TGTGCCAGCAGTTTAGGCGATACGCAGTATTTT.

This clonotype came up many times. The chain recombines TRBV5-4 with TRBJ2-4, with 7 bases identical to TRBD1. V lost 3 bases, J lost 5 bases, and 5 bases stayed unmatched. The CDR3 consists of 14 residues. Per germline, CDR1 SGHNT and CDR2 YYREEE (reference sequence). The CDR3 region has the DNA TGTGCCAGCAGCTCAGTCCAGGGGGAAAACATTCAGTACTTC. The encoded protein is CASSSVQGENIQYF.

This clonotype was seen ten or more times. The chain employs TRBV7-2 and TRBJ1-5; D remains unclear. The CDR3 extends over 13 amino acids. V was clipped by 2 bases and J by 5 bases, with 7 bases between them. From germline, CDR1 is SGHTA and CDR2 FQGNSA. CDR3 loop: CASSLQQDQPQHF. The CDR3 DNA reads TGTGCCAGCAGCTTACAGCAGGATCAGCCCCAGCATTTT.

CDR3 DNA sequence: TGCAGTGCTAGAGATCAAGGGGGACCGGGTGAGCAGTTCTTC. Translation gives CSARDQGGPGEQFF. V gene TRBV20-1 combines with J gene TRBJ2-1; D is perhaps TRBD1 (6 bases). V lost 0 bases and J lost 9, with 15 bases in between. The CDR3 loop spans 14 amino acids. CDR1 is DFQATT and CDR2 is SNEGSKA in the germline V gene (reference sequence).

The rearrangement links TRBV19 to TRBJ2-3, with no clear D. This CDR3 is built from 12 residues. With 5 bases removed from V and 6 bases from J, the gap between germline ends came to 9 bases. From germline, CDR1 is LNHDA and CDR2 SQIVND (reference sequence). The CDR3 nucleotides read TGTGCCAGTAGTGAAGCTTTTGATACGCAGTATTTT. Its protein is CASSEAFDTQYF.

This clonotype was observed a handful of times. The chain combines TRBV4-3 with TRBJ2-7, with 8 nucleotides matching TRBD2. The CDR3 sequence is 15 residues long. Germline trimming cut 0 bases from V and 2 bases from J; bases unmatched to any gene: 3. Germline CDR1 is LGHNA and CDR2 is YSLEER. CDR3 residues: CASSQDSGRAYEQYF. The DNA for the CDR3 is TGCGCCAGCAGCCAAGATTCCGGGAGGGCCTACGAGCAGTACTTC.

This clonotype was seen a few times. V gene TRBV28 combines with J gene TRBJ2-7, with D unclear. Germline V gene data show CDR1 as MDHEN and CDR2 as SYDVKM. The V and J ends lost 6 bases and 0 bases respectively, with 12 bases between them. The CDR3 contains 14 residues. The CDR3 DNA reads as TGTGCCAGCAGGCCACGTACAAGCTCCTACGAGCAGTACTTC. The encoded protein is CASRPRTSSYEQYF.

This clonotype was seen a few times. This chain links TRBV27 with TRBJ2-7; D unresolved. The V gene lost 0 bases and the J gene lost 5 bases, with 14 bases spanning the gap. There are 15 residues in the CDR3. Per the germline V gene, CDR1 is MNHEY and CDR2 is SMNVEV (reference sequence). The CDR3 sequence is CASSLSRHGTDEQYF. The CDR3 bases are TGTGCCAGCAGTTTATCGCGGCATGGTACAGACGAGCAGTACTTC.

The genes are TRBV29-1 and TRBJ2-5; TRBD2 matches 7 bases. Germline V gives CDR1 SQVTM, CDR2 ANQGSEA. This CDR3 comprises 12 residues. J was trimmed by 4 bases and V by 6 bases; bases with no gene match: 5. The CDR3: CSVLGLGETQYF. The CDR3 coding sequence is TGCAGCGTCCTCGGACTAGGAGAGACCCAGTACTTC.

The genes are TRBV14 and TRBJ2-7; 10 bases map to TRBD1. Germline assignment: CDR1 SGHDN and CDR2 FVKESK. V shed 4 bases and J 2 bases; nucleotides not matched to a gene: 5. The CDR3 runs 15 residues. CDR3 in DNA: TGTGCCAGCAGCCCCGACAGGGGGCTTACCTACGAGCAGTACTTC. Amino acids: CASSPDRGLTYEQYF. Combining the CDR3 with reference TRBV14 and TRBJ2-7 gives the whole variable domain EAGVTQFPSHSVIEKGQTVTLRCDPISGHDNLYWYRRVMGKEIKFLLHFVKESKQDESGMPNNRFLAERTGGTYSTLKVQPAELEDSGVYFCASSPDRGLTYEQYFGPGTRLTVT.

V gene TRBV20-1 combines with J gene TRBJ2-1; D unresolved. CDR1 is DFQATT, CDR2 SNEGSKA, per germline (reference sequence). Trimming took 0 bases from V and 6 from J, leaving 15 bases between them. CDR3 length equals 15 residues. CDR3 nucleotides: TGCAGTGCTAGAGATGGTCTGGGTAGCAGCAATGAGCAGTTCTTC. It translates to CSARDGLGSSNEQFF.

The gene calls are TRBV7-2 and TRBJ1-2, with 10 bases matching TRBD1. V lost 4 bases, J lost 8 bases, and 4 bases stayed unmatched. Germline values: CDR1 SGHTA, CDR2 FQGNSA. The CDR3 spans 13 residues. The CDR3 DNA is TGTGCCAGCAGCTCCTGGACAGGGGGAGGCTACACCTTC. Its protein product is CASSSWTGGGYTF.

V and J are TRBV20-1 and TRBJ2-3; 13 bases are a match to TRBD2. The CDR3 sequence is 17 residues long. Per the germline V gene, CDR1 is DFQATT and CDR2 is SNEGSKA (reference sequence). The ends lost 6 bases at V and 2 bases at J; junction bases unmatched: 11. The DNA for the CDR3 is TGCAGTGCCGCCGGGACTAGCGGGAAGCTACCCACAGATACGCAGTATTTT. Its protein product is CSAAGTSGKLPTDTQYF.

The chain is built from TRBV12-3 or TRBV12-4 and TRBJ2-7, with TRBD2 matching 7 bases. Trimming cost V 3 bases and J 6 bases; bases outside gene matches: 5. The CDR3 length is 13 residues. The CDR3 region has the DNA TGTGCCAGCAGTTTGGCGGGAGTCGGCGAGCAGTACTTC. This gives the protein CASSLAGVGEQYF.

This clonotype has more than one count but fewer than ten. The rearrangement links TRBV19 to TRBJ2-1; 8 nucleotides line up with TRBD1. The germline gives CDR1 LNHDA, CDR2 SQIVND (reference sequence). CDR3 length equals 14 residues. Trimming at V came to 2 bases and at J to 5 bases, leaving 2 bases not matched to a gene. For the CDR3, the DNA is TGTGCCAGTAGTATAACAGGGGGGCACAATGAGCAGTTCTTC. It codes for CASSITGGHNEQFF.

This clonotype was picked up many times. The DNA for the CDR3 is TGTGCCAGCACCCTTCAACAGGGGTACACTGAAGCTTTCTTT. This gives the protein CASTLQQGYTEAFF. This rearrangement joins TRBV12-3 or TRBV12-4 to TRBJ1-1; the match to TRBD1 covers 7 bases. The CDR3 totals 14 residues. J gave up 3 bases and V 7 bases, and 8 bases lay outside the gene matches.

This clonotype turned up a few times. The chain's CDR3 is CASSVDGQGFNEQFF. CDR3 DNA: TGTGCCAGCAGCGTAGACGGACAGGGGTTCAATGAGCAGTTCTTC. The chain employs TRBV9 and TRBJ2-1; 9 nucleotides agree with TRBD1. This CDR3 spans 15 amino acids. Unmatched junction bases numbered 4, after V lost 0 bases and J lost 6 bases. Germline lookup yields CDR1 SGDLS and CDR2 YYNGEE.

The V gene is TRBV6-5, the J gene TRBJ1-1; 9 bases map to TRBD1. V dropped 5 bases and J dropped 6; count of bases not matched to a gene: 7. The CDR3 length is 14 residues. Germline V gene data show CDR1 as MNHEY and CDR2 as SVGAGI. CDR3 nucleotides: TGTGCCAGCAGTGAGAGACAGGGGGTTGCTGAAGCTTTCTTT. Protein product: CASSERQGVAEAFF.

This clonotype was counted ten times or more. The rearrangement uses TRBV7-2 and TRBJ2-5; D perhaps matches TRBD2 (6 bases). V was pared by 7 bases and J by 5 bases, with 20 bases between. This CDR3 contains 15 residues. Germline V gene lookup returns CDR1 SGHTA and CDR2 FQGNSA. The CDR3 region is CASTGAGPPVETQYF. In nucleotides, the CDR3 is TGTGCCAGCACCGGGGCGGGGCCCCCCGTGGAGACCCAGTACTTC.

V and J are TRBV7-9 and TRBJ2-5; D is unresolved. V was trimmed by 5 bases and J by 4 bases, leaving 14 bases between them. Looked up from germline, CDR1 is SEHNR and CDR2 is FQNEAQ (reference sequence). The CDR3 has 14 amino acids. The chain's CDR3 is CASSLTLRGETQYF. As DNA, the CDR3 is TGTGCCAGCAGCCTAACTTTGAGAGGAGAGACCCAGTACTTC.